A single sample is the source of the 27 T cell receptor beta chains below, sequenced in a study of persistence of HIV-infected CD4 T cells. This was the immunoSEQ version 4 assay in survey mode. TCRdb's copy holds only in-frame clones and misses some; the assay was immunoSEQ multiplex PCR. The sample has several thousand clones, around 67% seen once; the top ten hold around 20%. Stimulation used approximately 10 ug/mL lysate from CMV-infected fibroblasts. Sorting of responding CD4+ T cells relied on upregulated CD40 ligand together with CD69. Their recognized antigens are unknown. The sequencing used CD4+ T cells sorted from PBMCs after 18-hour stimulation, collected from a patient who received antiretroviral therapy. The receptors come from an adult man with HIV who was CMV-seropositive.

The chain carries TRBV5-6 and TRBJ1-3; tentatively, D is TRBD1 (5 bases). Germline V gene sequence: CDR1 SGHDT, CDR2 YYEEEE. The V end lost 1 base, the J end lost 0 bases, and 8 bases lay between the germline ends. The length of the CDR3 is 15 residues. CDR3 region: CASSLRGVSGNTIYF. The CDR3 DNA is TGTGCCAGCAGCTTGAGGGGAGTCTCTGGAAACACCATATATTTT.

The chain joins TRBV19 to TRBJ2-1, with TRBD2 matching over 10 bases. After removal of 0 bases from V and 5 bases from J, the junction contained 7 bases not matched to a gene. The CDR3 is 17 amino acids. Germline loops: CDR1 LNHDA, CDR2 SQIVND (reference sequence). The CDR3 coding sequence is TGTGCCAGTAGTATAGATCTTGCTAGCGGGAGAGACAATGAGCAGTTCTTC. The encoded protein is CASSIDLASGRDNEQFF. The full variable domain, with the rest looked up from reference TRBV19 and TRBJ2-1, is DGGITQSPKYLFRKEGQNVTLSCEQNLNHDAMYWYRQDPGQGLRLIYYSQIVNDFQKGDIAEGYSVSREKKESFPLTVTSAQKNPTAFYLCASSIDLASGRDNEQFFGPGTRLTVL.

V usage is TRBV7-2 and J usage is TRBJ2-1, with unresolved D. CDR1 is SGHTA, CDR2 FQGNSA, per germline. Trimming left V 2 bases short and J 6 bases short, with 11 bases between. The CDR3 is 14 amino acids. The CDR3 region is CASSLSSYPNEQFF. CDR3 coding DNA: TGTGCCAGCAGCTTATCAAGCTATCCCAATGAGCAGTTCTTC.

This clone was recorded only once. V gene TRBV6-5 combines with J gene TRBJ2-1, with D possibly TRBD2 on 6 matching bases. V was trimmed by 4 bases and J by 0 bases, leaving 10 bases between them. The germline gives CDR1 MNHEY, CDR2 SVGAGI. This CDR3 comprises 15 residues. CDR3 bases: TGTGCCAGCAGTTTGTCCGGGAGCTCCTACAATGAGCAGTTCTTC. This translates into CASSLSGSSYNEQFF.

This chain uses TRBV7-9 with TRBJ2-3, with no clear D. The CDR3 covers 17 residues. V dropped 6 bases and J dropped 3 bases, with 22 bases sitting between them. Germline values: CDR1 SEHNR, CDR2 FQNEAQ (reference sequence). The CDR3 spells CASRHSLRAWGTDTQYF. CDR3 nucleotides: TGTGCCAGCAGACACTCCCTCAGAGCCTGGGGAACAGATACGCAGTATTTT.

This chain links TRBV3-1 (or the pseudogene TRBV3-2) with TRBJ1-1; TRBD1 aligns across 9 bases. The CDR3 spans 14 residues. The junction had 10 bases not matched to a gene; V was cut back by 3 bases and J by 11 bases. Germline V gene sequence: CDR1 LGHDT, CDR2 YNNKEL (reference sequence). The chain's CDR3 is CASSQNRGRDTAFF. The CDR3 nucleotides read TGTGCCAGCAGCCAGAACAGGGGGCGAGATACGGCTTTCTTT.

The V and J genes are TRBV9 and TRBJ2-2; maybe TRBD1 (5 bases). Germline V gene data show CDR1 as SGDLS and CDR2 as YYNGEE. Deletions cut 4 bases from V and 1 base from J, with 14 bases between. The CDR3 covers 16 residues. CDR3 protein: CASSPQTAMNTGELFF. The DNA for the CDR3 is TGTGCCAGCAGCCCTCAGACAGCAATGAACACCGGGGAGCTGTTTTTT.

This rearrangement joins TRBV5-8 to TRBJ2-3, with 9 bases matching TRBD2. V was clipped by 1 base and J by 6 bases; unmatched bases: 18. CDR3 length: 19 amino acids. CDR1 SGHTS and CDR2 YDEGEE come from the germline V gene. CDR3 DNA: TGTGCCAGCAGCTTGCGAAGAGGGGCAGTAGCGGGAGAGGAGGATACGCAGTATTTT. Its translation is CASSLRRGAVAGEEDTQYF. The full variable domain, its missing parts supplied by reference TRBV5-8 and TRBJ2-3, is EAGVTQSPTHLIKTRGQQATLRCSPISGHTSVYWYQQALGLGLQFLLWYDEGEERNRGNFPPRFSGRQFPNYSSELNVNALELEDSALYLCASSLRRGAVAGEEDTQYFGPGTRLTVL.

The gene calls are TRBV7-9 and TRBJ2-7; no clear D. This CDR3 region has 12 residues. Germline V gene sequence: CDR1 SEHNR, CDR2 FQNEAQ (reference sequence). V was cut by 2 bases and J by 4 bases, with 6 bases left in between. In DNA form, the CDR3 reads TGTGCCAGCAGCTTATTGGGGTACGAGCAGTACTTC. This sequence encodes CASSLLGYEQYF. Together with reference TRBV7-9 and TRBJ2-7, the CDR3 gives the full variable domain: DTGVSQNPRHKITKRGQNVTFRCDPISEHNRLYWYRQTLGQGPEFLTYFQNEAQLEKSRLLSDRFSAERPKGSFSTLEIQRTEQGDSAMYLCASSLLGYEQYFGPGTRLTVT.

The V and J genes are TRBV3-1 (or the pseudogene TRBV3-2) and TRBJ1-1; TRBD1 aligns across 10 bases. The CDR3 loop spans 18 amino acids. The junction had 15 bases not matched to a gene; V was cut back by 2 bases and J by 6 bases. Germline loops: CDR1 LGHDT, CDR2 YNNKEL (reference sequence). The CDR3 reads CASSQRLRGMGQGSEAFF. CDR3 nucleotides: TGTGCCAGCAGCCAAAGACTAAGAGGGATGGGACAGGGGTCTGAAGCTTTCTTT.

This clone is termed large. The sample carries other DNA sequences with the same CDR3. V and J are TRBV14 and TRBJ2-2; no clear D. The CDR3 spans 14 residues. CDR1 is SGHDN and CDR2 is FVKESK in the germline V gene. The V and J ends lost 4 bases and 1 base respectively, with 7 bases between them. For the CDR3, the DNA is TGTGCCAGCAGCCTCGTCTTGAACACCGGGGAGCTGTTTTTT. Translating it yields CASSLVLNTGELFF.

The chain is built from TRBV19 and TRBJ1-2; 7 positions agree with TRBD1. J gave up 7 bases and V 0 bases, and 11 bases lay outside the gene matches. Germline loops: CDR1 LNHDA, CDR2 SQIVND (reference sequence). This CDR3 comprises 16 residues. Here the CDR3 reads CASSIDHNTGAAGYTF. CDR3 coding DNA: TGTGCCAGTAGTATAGACCATAATACAGGGGCGGCTGGCTACACCTTC.

The genes are TRBV6-2 or TRBV6-3 and TRBJ2-1; TRBD2 matches 9 bases. With V trimmed by 0 bases and J by 4 bases, 7 bases remained unmatched. Germline V gene sequence: CDR1 MNHEY, CDR2 SVGEGT. This CDR3 has 17 residues. This CDR3 reads CASSYSPTSGIYNEQFF. For the CDR3, the DNA is TGTGCCAGCAGTTACTCCCCGACTAGCGGAATTTACAATGAGCAGTTCTTC.

In this sample, this clone turned up a few times. The chain combines TRBV15 with TRBJ1-3; TRBD1 might be the D (6 bases). Trimming removed 3 bases at V and 0 bases at J, with 12 bases between. Germline V lookup: CDR1 LNHNV, CDR2 YYDKDF (reference sequence). The CDR3 spans 16 residues. CDR3 in amino acids: CATSRGGHNSGNTIYF. The CDR3 bases are TGTGCCACCAGCAGGGGGGGACACAACTCTGGAAACACCATATATTTT.

A single count supports this clone. The chain recombines TRBV5-1 with TRBJ1-5; TRBD1 is a possible D gene (6 bases). V lost 3 bases to trimming and J lost 10 bases, with 17 bases between them. Germline V gene data show CDR1 as SGHRS and CDR2 as YFSETQ. CDR3 length: 14 residues. The CDR3 here is CASSSGDIGGPQHF. The CDR3 DNA reads TGCGCCAGCAGCTCCGGGGACATAGGCGGTCCCCAGCATTTT.

This sequence joins TRBV7-3 and TRBJ2-1, with 10 bases fitting TRBD2. CDR1 is SGHTA and CDR2 is FQGTGA in the germline V gene. CDR3 length equals 15 residues. With V trimmed by 2 bases and J by 8 bases, 6 bases remained unmatched. CDR3 sequence: CASSLQSGRADEQFF. The CDR3 DNA reads as TGTGCCAGCAGCTTACAAAGCGGGAGGGCCGATGAGCAGTTCTTC.

The rearrangement joins TRBV7-2 to TRBJ2-2, with D hard to call. This CDR3 is 16 amino acids long. Germline V gene lookup returns CDR1 SGHTA and CDR2 FQGNSA. V dropped 1 base and J dropped 0 bases, with 9 bases sitting between them. The CDR3 bases are TGTGCCAGCAGCTTAGTAGGCAGCGCGAACACCGGGGAGCTGTTTTTT. Encoded protein: CASSLVGSANTGELFF.

The rearrangement uses TRBV3-1 (or the pseudogene TRBV3-2) and TRBJ2-2; D perhaps matches TRBD1 (5 bases). V was cut by 4 bases and J by 5 bases, with 17 bases left in between. The CDR3 has 16 amino acids. The germline V gene encodes CDR1 LGHDT and CDR2 YNNKEL (reference sequence). The CDR3 DNA follows: TGTGCCAGCAGCCCCCTAACAGGAGTGGAGACCGGGGAGCTGTTTTTT. It is translated as CASSPLTGVETGELFF.

By share, this clone counts as medium-sized. The V call is TRBV6-5, the J call TRBJ2-2, with unresolved D. The V end lost 6 bases, the J end lost 0 bases, and 8 bases lay between the germline ends. From germline, CDR1 is MNHEY and CDR2 SVGAGI. This CDR3 has 14 residues. This CDR3 is CASRGYTNTGELFF. In DNA, the CDR3 is TGTGCCAGCAGGGGCTACACGAACACCGGGGAGCTGTTTTTT.

The V gene is TRBV4-2, the J gene TRBJ1-2; D may be TRBD1 (6 bases). The CDR3 runs 16 residues. V dropped 7 bases and J dropped 0 bases, with 18 bases sitting between them. Germline loops: CDR1 LGHNA, CDR2 YNFKEQ. The CDR3 coding sequence is TGTGCCAGCATCCTCAATTGGGGGGCAACTAACTATGGCTACACCTTC. This encodes CASILNWGATNYGYTF.

This clone came up a few times. Distinct nucleotide sequences in the sample also encode this CDR3. The J gene is TRBJ2-5, the V gene TRBV9; the D is unclear. The germline V gene encodes CDR1 SGDLS and CDR2 YYNGEE. V lost 0 bases and J lost 4, with 7 bases in between. The length of the CDR3 is 13 residues. CDR3 loop: CASSVARAETQYF. CDR3 DNA sequence: TGTGCCAGCAGCGTAGCTAGGGCAGAGACCCAGTACTTC.

The V gene is TRBV5-4, the J gene TRBJ2-3, with 9 bases aligning to TRBD2. The CDR3 loop spans 16 amino acids. The V segment lost 0 bases and the J segment 3 bases; nucleotides outside the gene matches: 5. Per the germline V gene, CDR1 is SGHNT and CDR2 is YYREEE (reference sequence). The CDR3 coding sequence is TGTGCCAGCAGCTTGGACGCGGGAGGGCCTACAGATACGCAGTATTTT. Residues: CASSLDAGGPTDTQYF.

CDR3 bases: TGTGCCTGGTCGGACAGGGCTGACTATGGCTACACCTTC. This sequence encodes CAWSDRADYGYTF. V is TRBV30 and J is TRBJ1-2; TRBD1 aligns across 8 bases. The trim removed 5 bases at V and 3 bases at J, leaving 5 bases unmatched. Germline values: CDR1 GTSNPN, CDR2 SVGIG (reference sequence). CDR3 length: 13 amino acids.

This clone was detected only once. The V call is TRBV14, the J call TRBJ1-2; D remains unclear. There are 14 residues in the CDR3. The germline CDR1 and CDR2 sequences are SGHDN and FVKESK. The V gene lost 2 bases and the J gene lost 7 bases, with 14 bases spanning the gap. CDR3 nucleotide sequence: TGTGCCAGCAGCCAAATGAAGGGCCTCTTTGGCTACACCTTC. Translation gives CASSQMKGLFGYTF. The entire variable domain, with the rest obtained from reference TRBV14 and TRBJ1-2, is as follows: EAGVTQFPSHSVIEKGQTVTLRCDPISGHDNLYWYRRVMGKEIKFLLHFVKESKQDESGMPNNRFLAERTGGTYSTLKVQPAELEDSGVYFCASSQMKGLFGYTFGSGTRLTVV.

The chain recombines TRBV18 with TRBJ1-5; D call uncertain. Germline CDR1 and CDR2: KGHSH and LQKENI. The V gene lost 2 bases and the J gene lost 0 bases, with 8 bases spanning the gap. The CDR3 length is 15 residues. CDR3 nucleotides: TGTGCCAGCTCACCAGGCGGAAATAGCAATCAGCCCCAGCATTTT. Translating it yields CASSPGGNSNQPQHF.

This chain connects TRBV30 to TRBJ1-6, with 7 bases matching TRBD1. The CDR3 is 15 residues long. Trimming removed 3 bases from V and 8 bases from J; junction bases left unmatched: 10. Germline-derived CDR1 and CDR2 are GTSNPN and SVGIG (reference sequence). The CDR3 protein is CAWRATRDRYSPLHF. As DNA, the CDR3 is TGTGCCTGGAGGGCAACCCGGGACAGATATTCACCCCTCCACTTT.

The CDR3 loop reads CASSLELAGGPADTQYF. The CDR3 bases are TGTGCCAGCAGCTTAGAACTAGCGGGGGGGCCAGCAGATACGCAGTATTTT. V gene TRBV7-2 combines with J gene TRBJ2-3; 13 nucleotides match TRBD2. Germline V gene lookup returns CDR1 SGHTA and CDR2 FQGNSA. CDR3 size: 17 residues. V was clipped by 1 base and J by 4 bases; unmatched bases: 5. Variable domain in full (rest from reference TRBV7-2 and TRBJ2-3): GAGVSQSPSNKVTEKGKDVELRCDPISGHTALYWYRQSLGQGLEFLIYFQGNSAPDKSGLPSDRFSAERTGGSVSTLTIQRTQQEDSAVYLCASSLELAGGPADTQYFGPGTRLTVL.